The following is a T cell receptor beta chain sequence with its context. Its cognate antigen has yet to be identified. Base qualities were left out, and no much larger clone turns up one base away. This entry is derived from a study of long-term antiretroviral therapy in people with HIV (dated by TCRdb to 2022 to 2024). Turning to the overall study: The earliest samples were collected approximately a decade before the 2015 WHO recommendation for immediate ART, a period when ART was typically delayed until CD4 counts fell. This retrospective serial study examined whether starting ART and sustained HIV suppression were associated with changes in the composition and diversity of the TRB repertoire in peripheral blood. From some 28 adults with confirmed HIV infection, the cohort provided roughly 200 cryopreserved PBMC samples, gathered serially across a mean of approximately six years (range 1-12). Eleven of the 30 participants with HIV were female. No cross-contamination during QIAcube processing turned up in test extractions that ran a monoclonal T-cell line alongside some 34 polyclonal samples. The research as a whole found: Because cell numbers in pre-ART samples were limited, unsorted PBMC were profiled instead of sorted CD4+ and CD8+ T cells. No data were available on ART adherence, viral resistance or therapy changes, limiting inferences about post-ART repertoire changes. Starting ART was linked to a significant rise in TRB diversity, yet even after long-term ART the diversity remained significantly lower than in transplant donor controls. CDR3 length ranges in HIV repertoires were narrower than in controls, and network structure suggested an antigen-experienced repertoire with only a slight naive shift after ART. The samples were dated from 2004 to 2017, and the ART regimens that were used may be less effective than current ART regimens. Because PBMC availability was limited, only the TCR beta chain was sequenced, with no alpha chain pairing. The repertoire was dominated across all time points by expanded TRB clones identified before ART initiation, although this dominance was seen to fluctuate and to decrease in many PLHIV after ART.

Sequencing of the TRB variable region was done with the immunoSEQ hsTCRB v3.0 assay at survey level resolution. A depth of roughly 35,000-55,000 T-cell genomes per sample was targeted for TRB sequencing. Pooled TRB libraries were sequenced on an Illumina MiSeq with a v3 150-cycle kit. The paper's data handling went like this. Repertoire analysis was run in R within a reproducible Nextflow workflow that covered QC, data transformation and analysis. LymphoSeq2, an R package for exploring AIRR-Seq data, was used to implement the custom analyses. Several samples yielding fewer than 5000 total TRB sequences were excluded, leaving 188 analyzed HIV repertoires. Of the approximately 190 retained HIV repertoires, 55 to 60 were collected before and approximately 130 after ART initiation. Repertoires were downsampled to 5000 TRB nucleotide sequences, and summary statistics were averaged over 100 downsampling iterations. TRB sequences were retained for analysis only if CDR3 regions of at least seven amino acids were present. Two measures captured diversity: a Shannon entropy-derived clonality score and the Gini coefficient. In the repertoire networks, any two of the top 5000 CDR3 amino acid sequences were connected whenever the two sequences differed by an edit distance of one. Antigen specificity groups and MHC restriction were predicted for TRB CDR3 amino acid sequences with GLIPH2. CDR3 amino acid sequences were matched against VDJdb and McPAS-TCR to flag known CMV, EBV, HIV or tissue antigen associations. Pre-ART, post-ART and control groups were compared with Wilcoxon signed-rank tests and Holm-Bonferroni correction. TCRdb took over this immuneACCESS table, retaining in-frame rearrangements with V and J assigned. Such tables are incomplete; in checked studies, under half of the missing clones stem from an unresolved V gene, and the remainder is unexplained. V and J calls plus clone size are reproduced from that table; the DNA served to infer D and trimming. Here the sample has approximately 35,000 clones; around 80% occur a single time. The top ten constitute around 7.5% of the sample.

The germline V gene provides CDR1 SGHRS and CDR2 YFSETQ. Germline trimming: 4 bases from V, 4 bases from J; junction bases outside gene matches: 6. Measured from the cysteine to the phenylalanine, the CDR3 is 16 residues long. Left in the record is the CDR3 DNA by itself, 48 bases read in frame from the first base. Inclusion was restricted to participants for whom at least one PBMC sample before ART initiation and at least two post-ART samples were available. Every participant with HIV received treatment in the United States of America. Cryopreserved samples of 1-10 million PBMC were thawed and washed before DNA extraction. At the time of the earliest PBMC sample for each participant with HIV, ages ranged from roughly 23 to 60 years. PBMC samples were contributed by each participant from 1-4 timepoints before ART initiation and 2-8 timepoints after ART initiation, with a median of 7 samples. For every participant, serial HIV viral load, CD4+ T-cell count, ART history and demographic data were obtained. A Qiagen kit on a QIAcube was used to extract genomic DNA from unsorted PBMC, with samples processed in batches of 12.

This specimen consisted of unsorted PBMCs, obtained 2 years after starting antiretroviral therapy. The receptor's source is a woman between 45 and 60 years old with HIV. The rearrangement combines TRBV5-1 with TRBJ2-2, with 11 bases in between that match TRBD1. The CDR3 loop reads CASSGGQGASTGELFF. The nucleotide sequence reads TGCGCCAGCAGCGGTGGACAGGGGGCTTCCACCGGGGAGCTGTTTTTT.